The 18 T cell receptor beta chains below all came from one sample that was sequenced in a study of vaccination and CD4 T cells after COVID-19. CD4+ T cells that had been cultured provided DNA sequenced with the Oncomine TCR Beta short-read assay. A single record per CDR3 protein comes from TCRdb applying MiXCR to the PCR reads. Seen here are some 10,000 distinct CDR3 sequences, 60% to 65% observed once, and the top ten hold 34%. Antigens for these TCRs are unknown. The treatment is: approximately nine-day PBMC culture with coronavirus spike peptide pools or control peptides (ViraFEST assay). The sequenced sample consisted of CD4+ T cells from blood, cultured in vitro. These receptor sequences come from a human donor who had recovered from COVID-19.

CDR3 coding DNA: TGCAGTGCTTATCTCGGGACTAGCGGGGGCTCTAGCACAGATACGCAGTATTTT. It specifies CSAYLGTSGGSSTDTQYF. The chain couples TRBV20-1 to TRBJ2-3; 14 positions match TRBD2. CDR3 size: 18 residues. Trimming removed 5 bases from V and 0 bases from J; junction bases left unmatched: 10. CDR1 DFQATT and CDR2 SNEGSKA come from the germline V gene (reference sequence).

CDR3 residues: CASSKGGPSGPSTDTQYF. The DNA for the CDR3 is TGTGCCAGCAGCAAAGGGGGGCCTAGCGGCCCTAGCACAGATACGCAGTATTTT. This sequence joins TRBV21-1 and TRBJ2-3; the DNA was not used to check the table's D call, TRBD2. TRBV21-1 is noted as a pseudogene. This CDR3 contains 18 residues.

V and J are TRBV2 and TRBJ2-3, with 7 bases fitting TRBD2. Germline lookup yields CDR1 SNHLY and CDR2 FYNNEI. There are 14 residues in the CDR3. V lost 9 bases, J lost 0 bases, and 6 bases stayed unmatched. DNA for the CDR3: TGTGCCAGGAAGGGTAGCGGGAGCACAGATACGCAGTATTTT. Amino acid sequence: CARKGSGSTDTQYF.

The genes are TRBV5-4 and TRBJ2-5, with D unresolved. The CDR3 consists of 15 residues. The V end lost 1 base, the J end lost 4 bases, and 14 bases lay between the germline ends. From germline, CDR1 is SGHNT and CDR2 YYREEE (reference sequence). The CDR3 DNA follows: TGTGCCAGCAGCTTGAAAGAGCCCGGTCCAGAGACCCAGTACTTC. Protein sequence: CASSLKEPGPETQYF.

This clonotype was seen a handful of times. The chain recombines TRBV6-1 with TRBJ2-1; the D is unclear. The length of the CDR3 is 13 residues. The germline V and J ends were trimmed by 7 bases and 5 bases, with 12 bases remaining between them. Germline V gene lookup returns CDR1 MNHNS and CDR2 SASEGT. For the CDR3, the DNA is TGTGCCAGCATCAGAGGAAGCGACAATGAGCAGTTCTTC. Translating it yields CASIRGSDNEQFF.

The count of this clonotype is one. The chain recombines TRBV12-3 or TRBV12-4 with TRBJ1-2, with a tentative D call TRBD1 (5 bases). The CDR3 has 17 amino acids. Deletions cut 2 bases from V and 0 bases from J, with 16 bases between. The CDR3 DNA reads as TGTGCCAGCAGTTTACATTGGAACAGGACTGCTAACTATGGCTACACCTTC. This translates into CASSLHWNRTANYGYTF.

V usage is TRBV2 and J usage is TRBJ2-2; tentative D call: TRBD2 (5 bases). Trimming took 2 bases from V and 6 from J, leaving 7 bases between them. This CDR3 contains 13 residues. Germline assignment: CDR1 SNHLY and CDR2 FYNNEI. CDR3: CASSERGPGELFF. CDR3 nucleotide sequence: TGTGCCAGCAGTGAACGGGGTCCCGGGGAGCTGTTTTTT.

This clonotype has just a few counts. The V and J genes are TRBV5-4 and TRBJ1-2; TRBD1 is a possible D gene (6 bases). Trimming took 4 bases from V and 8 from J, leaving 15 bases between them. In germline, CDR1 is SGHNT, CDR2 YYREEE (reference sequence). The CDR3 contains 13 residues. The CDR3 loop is CASSEAGVEGYTF. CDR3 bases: TGTGCCAGCAGCGAAGCAGGGGTAGAAGGCTACACCTTC.

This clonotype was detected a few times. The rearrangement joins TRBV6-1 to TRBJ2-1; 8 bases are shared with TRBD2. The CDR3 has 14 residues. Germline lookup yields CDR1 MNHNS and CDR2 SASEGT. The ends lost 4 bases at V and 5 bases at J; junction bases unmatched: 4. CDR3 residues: CASSVGLADNEQFF. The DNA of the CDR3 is TGTGCCAGCAGTGTCGGACTAGCAGACAATGAGCAGTTCTTC.

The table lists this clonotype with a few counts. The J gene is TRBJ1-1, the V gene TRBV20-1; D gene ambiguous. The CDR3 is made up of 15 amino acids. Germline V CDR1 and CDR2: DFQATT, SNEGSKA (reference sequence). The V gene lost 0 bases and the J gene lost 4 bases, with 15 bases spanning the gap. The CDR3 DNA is TGCAGTGCTAGAGATGGGAGCCTTAGGGCCACTGAAGCTTTCTTT. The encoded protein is CSARDGSLRATEAFF.

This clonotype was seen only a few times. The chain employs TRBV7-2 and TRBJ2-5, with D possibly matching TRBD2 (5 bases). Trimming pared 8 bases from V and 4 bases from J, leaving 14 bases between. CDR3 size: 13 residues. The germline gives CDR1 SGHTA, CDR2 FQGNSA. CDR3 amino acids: CASSLDYLETQYF. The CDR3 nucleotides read TGTGCCAGCTCTCTTGACTATTTAGAGACCCAGTACTTC.

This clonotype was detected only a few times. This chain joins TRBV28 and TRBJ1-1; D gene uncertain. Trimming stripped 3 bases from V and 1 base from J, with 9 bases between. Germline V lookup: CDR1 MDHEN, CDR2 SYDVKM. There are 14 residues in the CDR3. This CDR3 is CASSLVQPNTEAFF. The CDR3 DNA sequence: TGTGCCAGCAGTTTGGTACAGCCGAACACTGAAGCTTTCTTT. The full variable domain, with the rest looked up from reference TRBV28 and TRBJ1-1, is DVKVTQSSRYLVKRTGEKVFLECVQDMDHENMFWYRQDPGLGLRLIYFSYDVKMKEKGDIPEGYSVSREKKERFSLILESASTNQTSMYLCASSLVQPNTEAFFGQGTRLTVV.

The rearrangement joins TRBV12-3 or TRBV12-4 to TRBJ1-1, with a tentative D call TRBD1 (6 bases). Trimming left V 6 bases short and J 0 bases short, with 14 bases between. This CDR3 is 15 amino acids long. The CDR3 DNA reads TGTGCCAGCAGCCCCTCCCGGACAGTGAACACTGAAGCTTTCTTT. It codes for CASSPSRTVNTEAFF.

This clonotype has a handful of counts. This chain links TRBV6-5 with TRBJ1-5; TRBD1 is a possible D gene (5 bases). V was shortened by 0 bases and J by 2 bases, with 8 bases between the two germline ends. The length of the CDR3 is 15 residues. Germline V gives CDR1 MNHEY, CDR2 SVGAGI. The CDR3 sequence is CASSYSGDGNQPQHF. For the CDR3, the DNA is TGTGCCAGCAGTTACTCAGGGGACGGCAATCAGCCCCAGCATTTT.

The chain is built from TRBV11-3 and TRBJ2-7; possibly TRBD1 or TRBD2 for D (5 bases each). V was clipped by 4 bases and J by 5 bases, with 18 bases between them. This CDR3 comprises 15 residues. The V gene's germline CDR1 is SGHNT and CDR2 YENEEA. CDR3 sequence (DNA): TGTGCCAGCAGCTACCACTCGGGGCCGAACGACGAGCAGTACTTC. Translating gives CASSYHSGPNDEQYF. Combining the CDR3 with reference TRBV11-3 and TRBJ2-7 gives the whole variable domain EAGVVQSPRYKIIEKKQPVAFWCNPISGHNTLYWYLQNLGQGPELLIRYENEEAVDDSQLPKDRFSAERLKGVDSTLKIQPAELGDSAVYLCASSYHSGPNDEQYFGPGTRLTVT.

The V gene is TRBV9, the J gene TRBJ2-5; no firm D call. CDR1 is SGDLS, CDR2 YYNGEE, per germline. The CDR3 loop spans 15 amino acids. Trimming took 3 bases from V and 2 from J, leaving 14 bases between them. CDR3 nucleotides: TGTGCCAGCAGCGAGGCCCCCCGGTTACAAGAGACCCAGTACTTC. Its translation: CASSEAPRLQETQYF.

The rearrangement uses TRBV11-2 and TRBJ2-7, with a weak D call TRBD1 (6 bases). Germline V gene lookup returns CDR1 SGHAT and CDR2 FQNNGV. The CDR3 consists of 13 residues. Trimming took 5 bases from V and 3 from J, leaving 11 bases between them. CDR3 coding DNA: TGTGCCAGCAGCCCTGGGACAAACTACGAGCAGTACTTC. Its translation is CASSPGTNYEQYF.

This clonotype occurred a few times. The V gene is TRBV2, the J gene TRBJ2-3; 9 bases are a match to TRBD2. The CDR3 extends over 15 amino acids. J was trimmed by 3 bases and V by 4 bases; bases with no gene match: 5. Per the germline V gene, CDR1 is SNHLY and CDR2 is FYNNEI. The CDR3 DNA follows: TGTGCCAGCAGTGGCGGGGGGGCGGAGACAGATACGCAGTATTTT. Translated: CASSGGGAETDTQYF.